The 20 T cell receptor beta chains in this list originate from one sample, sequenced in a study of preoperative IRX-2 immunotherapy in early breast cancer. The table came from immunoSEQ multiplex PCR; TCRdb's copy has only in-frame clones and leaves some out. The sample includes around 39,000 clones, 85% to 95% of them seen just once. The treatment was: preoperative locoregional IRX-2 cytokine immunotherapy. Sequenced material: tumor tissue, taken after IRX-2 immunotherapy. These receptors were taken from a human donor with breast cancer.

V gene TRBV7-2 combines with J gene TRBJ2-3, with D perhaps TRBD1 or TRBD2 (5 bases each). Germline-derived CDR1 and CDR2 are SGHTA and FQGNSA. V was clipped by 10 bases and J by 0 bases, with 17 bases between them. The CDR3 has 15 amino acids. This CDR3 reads CATQIRGLSTDTQYF. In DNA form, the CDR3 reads TGTGCCACCCAAATTCGGGGCCTAAGCACAGATACGCAGTATTTT.

CDR3 coding DNA: TGTGCCAGCAGCCAAGGCGAAGGTTTGGCTGAAGCTTTCTTT. It translates to CASSQGEGLAEAFF. This chain links TRBV4-2 with TRBJ1-1; no clear D. The V end was cut by 1 base, the J end by 6 bases, with 12 bases between. The CDR3 extends over 14 amino acids. Germline V gives CDR1 LGHNA, CDR2 YNFKEQ.

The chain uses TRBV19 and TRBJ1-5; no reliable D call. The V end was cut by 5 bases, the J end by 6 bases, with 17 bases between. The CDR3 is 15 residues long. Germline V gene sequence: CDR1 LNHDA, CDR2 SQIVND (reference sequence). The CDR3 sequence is CASSLNMAVGQPQHF. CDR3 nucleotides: TGTGCCAGTAGTCTGAATATGGCAGTGGGTCAGCCCCAGCATTTT.

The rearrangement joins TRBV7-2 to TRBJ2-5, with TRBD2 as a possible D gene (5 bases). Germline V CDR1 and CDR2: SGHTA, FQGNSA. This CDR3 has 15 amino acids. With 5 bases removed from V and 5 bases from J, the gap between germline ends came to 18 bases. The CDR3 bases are TGTGCCAGCAGCCACGGTGGGAGCGGAGGCGAGACCCAGTACTTC. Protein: CASSHGGSGGETQYF.

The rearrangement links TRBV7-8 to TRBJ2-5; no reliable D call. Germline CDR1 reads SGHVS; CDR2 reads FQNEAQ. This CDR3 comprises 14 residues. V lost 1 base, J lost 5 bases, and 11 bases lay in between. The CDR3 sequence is CASSLGRPDETQYF. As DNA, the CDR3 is TGTGCCAGCAGCTTAGGGCGACCGGACGAGACCCAGTACTTC. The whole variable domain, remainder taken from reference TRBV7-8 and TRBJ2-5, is GAGVSQSPRYKVAKRGQDVALRCDPISGHVSLFWYQQALGQGPEFLTYFQNEAQLDKSGLPSDRFFAERPEGSVSTLKIQRTQQEDSAVYLCASSLGRPDETQYFGPGTRLLVL.

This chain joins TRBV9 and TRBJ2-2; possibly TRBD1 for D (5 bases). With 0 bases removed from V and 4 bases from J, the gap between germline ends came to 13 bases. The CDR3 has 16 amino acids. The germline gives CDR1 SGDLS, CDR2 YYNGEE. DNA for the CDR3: TGTGCCAGCAGCGTAGCTGGCGCTAGGGGCACCGGGGAGCTGTTTTTT. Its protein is CASSVAGARGTGELFF.

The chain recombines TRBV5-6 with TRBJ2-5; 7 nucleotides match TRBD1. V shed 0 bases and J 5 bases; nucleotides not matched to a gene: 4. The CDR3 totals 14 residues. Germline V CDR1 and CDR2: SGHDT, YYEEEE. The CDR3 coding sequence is TGTGCCAGCAGCTTGGTAGGGGGCGGCGAGACCCAGTACTTC. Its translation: CASSLVGGGETQYF. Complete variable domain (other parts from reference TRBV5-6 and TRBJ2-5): DAGVTQSPTHLIKTRGQQVTLRCSPKSGHDTVSWYQQALGQGPQFIFQYYEEEERQRGNFPDRFSGHQFPNYSSELNVNALLLGDSALYLCASSLVGGGETQYFGPGTRLLVL.

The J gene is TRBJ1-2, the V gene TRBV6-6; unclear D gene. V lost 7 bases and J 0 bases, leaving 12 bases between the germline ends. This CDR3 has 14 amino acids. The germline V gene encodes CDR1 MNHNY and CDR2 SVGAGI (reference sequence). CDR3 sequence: CASTPYRANYGYTF. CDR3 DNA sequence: TGTGCCAGCACCCCCTATCGGGCTAACTATGGCTACACCTTC.

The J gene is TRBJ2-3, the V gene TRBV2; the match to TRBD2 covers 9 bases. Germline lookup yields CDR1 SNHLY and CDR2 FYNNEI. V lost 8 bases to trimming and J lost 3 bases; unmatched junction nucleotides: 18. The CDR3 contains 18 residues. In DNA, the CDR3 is TGTGCCAGCTCTTTTGGGTCTGGGGCGGGAGGGACGACAGATACGCAGTATTTT. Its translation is CASSFGSGAGGTTDTQYF.

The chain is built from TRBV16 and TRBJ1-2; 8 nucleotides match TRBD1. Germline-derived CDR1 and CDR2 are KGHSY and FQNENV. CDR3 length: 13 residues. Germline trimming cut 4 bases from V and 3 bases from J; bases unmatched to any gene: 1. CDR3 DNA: TGTGCCAGCAGCCTGGACAGGGACTATGGCTACACCTTC. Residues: CASSLDRDYGYTF. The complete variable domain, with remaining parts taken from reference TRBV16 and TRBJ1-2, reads GEEVAQTPKHLVRGEGQKAKLYCAPIKGHSYVFWYQQVLKNEFKFLISFQNENVFDETGMPKERFSAKCLPNSPCSLEIQATKLEDSAVYFCASSLDRDYGYTFGSGTRLTVV.

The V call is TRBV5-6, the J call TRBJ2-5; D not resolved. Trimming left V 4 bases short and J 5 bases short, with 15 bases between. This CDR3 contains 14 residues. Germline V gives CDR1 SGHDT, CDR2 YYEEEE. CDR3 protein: CASSLKNSGETQYF. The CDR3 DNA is TGTGCCAGCAGCCTCAAAAACTCTGGGGAGACCCAGTACTTC.

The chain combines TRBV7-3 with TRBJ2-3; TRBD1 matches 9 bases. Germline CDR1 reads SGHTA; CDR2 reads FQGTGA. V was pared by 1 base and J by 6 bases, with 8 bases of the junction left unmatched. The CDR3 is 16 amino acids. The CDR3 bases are TGTGCCAGCAGCTTAAGCACAGGGGGCGAGTTCGATACGCAGTATTTT. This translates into CASSLSTGGEFDTQYF.

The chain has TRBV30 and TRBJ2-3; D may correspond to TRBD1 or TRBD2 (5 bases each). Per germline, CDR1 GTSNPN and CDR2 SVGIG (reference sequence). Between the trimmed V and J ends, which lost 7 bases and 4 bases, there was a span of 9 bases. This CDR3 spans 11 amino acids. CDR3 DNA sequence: TGTGCCTTAGAGGGGTCAGATACGCAGTATTTT. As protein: CALEGSDTQYF.

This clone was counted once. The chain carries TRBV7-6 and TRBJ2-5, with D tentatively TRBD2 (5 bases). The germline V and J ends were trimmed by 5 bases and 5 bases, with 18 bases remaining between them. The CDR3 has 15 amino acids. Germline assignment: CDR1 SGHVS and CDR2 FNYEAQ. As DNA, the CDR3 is TGTGCCAGCAGCCTCTATGGCGGGCCCCGTGAGACCCAGTACTTC. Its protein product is CASSLYGGPRETQYF.

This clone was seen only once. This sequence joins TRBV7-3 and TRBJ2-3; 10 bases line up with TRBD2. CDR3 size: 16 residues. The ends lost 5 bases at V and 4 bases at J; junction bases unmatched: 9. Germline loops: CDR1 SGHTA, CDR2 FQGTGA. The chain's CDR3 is CASSKDSGRASDTQYF. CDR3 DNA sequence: TGTGCCAGCAGCAAGGACAGCGGGAGGGCCTCAGATACGCAGTATTTT.

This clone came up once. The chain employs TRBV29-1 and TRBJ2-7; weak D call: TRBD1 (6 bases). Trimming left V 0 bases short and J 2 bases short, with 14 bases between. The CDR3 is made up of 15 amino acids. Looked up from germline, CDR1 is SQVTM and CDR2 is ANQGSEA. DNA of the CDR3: TGCAGCGTTGAAGACCCAGACAGGAATCCCTACGAGCAGTACTTC. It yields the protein CSVEDPDRNPYEQYF.

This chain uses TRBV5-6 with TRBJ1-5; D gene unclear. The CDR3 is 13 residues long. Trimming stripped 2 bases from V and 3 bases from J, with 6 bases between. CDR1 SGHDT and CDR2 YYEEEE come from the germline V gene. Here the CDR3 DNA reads TGTGCCAGCAGCTTCTCTTACAATCAGCCCCAGCATTTT. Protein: CASSFSYNQPQHF.

This CDR3 reads CASSLGQGGNTEAFF. CDR3 coding DNA: TGTGCCAGCAGCTTGGGACAGGGTGGGAACACTGAAGCTTTCTTT. The chain employs TRBV7-3 and TRBJ1-1, with TRBD1 identical over 9 bases. Germline lookup yields CDR1 SGHTA and CDR2 FQGTGA. CDR3 length equals 15 residues. V shed 3 bases, J shed 1 base, and the junction held 3 bases outside the gene matches.

The CDR3 sequence: CASSIASSFSTDTQYF. The CDR3 DNA sequence: TGTGCCAGTAGTATAGCCTCTAGCTTCAGCACAGATACGCAGTATTTT. V is TRBV19 and J is TRBJ2-3; possibly TRBD2 for D (5 bases). Germline assignment: CDR1 LNHDA and CDR2 SQIVND (reference sequence). CDR3 size: 16 residues. V was clipped by 1 base and J by 0 bases, with 11 bases between them.

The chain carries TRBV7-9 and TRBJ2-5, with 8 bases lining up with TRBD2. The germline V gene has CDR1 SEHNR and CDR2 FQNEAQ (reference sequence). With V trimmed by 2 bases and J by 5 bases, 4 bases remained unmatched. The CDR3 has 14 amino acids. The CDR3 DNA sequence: TGTGCCAGCAGCTTAATGGCGGGAGGTGAGACCCAGTACTTC. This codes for CASSLMAGGETQYF.